This TCR beta chain was sequenced for a study of cytomegalovirus exposure and HLA in healthy donors. 60 Vbeta and 13 Jbeta primers were used in PCR. The repertoire was sequenced with immunoSEQ multiplex PCR; TCRdb's copy has only in-frame clones and lacks some. The sample yields around 140,000 clones, roughly three quarters seen once. Unmatched junction bases numbered 5, after V lost 2 bases and J lost 8 bases. The CDR3 is 15 amino acids. Germline V gene sequence: CDR1 MNHEY, CDR2 SVGAGI. This clone occurred a few times. Its antigen remains unidentified. Study observations and caveats: High sensitivity and specificity were reportedly achieved when the classifier diagnosed cytomegalovirus status.

Sequencing was performed on PBMCs. The TCR was taken from a male donor in good health and CMV-seronegative. The V call is TRBV6-5, the J call TRBJ2-3, with 12 bases matching TRBD1. CDR3 in amino acids: CASSYPGTGGATQYF. DNA of the CDR3: TGTGCCAGCAGTTACCCCGGGACAGGGGGCGCTACGCAGTATTTT.